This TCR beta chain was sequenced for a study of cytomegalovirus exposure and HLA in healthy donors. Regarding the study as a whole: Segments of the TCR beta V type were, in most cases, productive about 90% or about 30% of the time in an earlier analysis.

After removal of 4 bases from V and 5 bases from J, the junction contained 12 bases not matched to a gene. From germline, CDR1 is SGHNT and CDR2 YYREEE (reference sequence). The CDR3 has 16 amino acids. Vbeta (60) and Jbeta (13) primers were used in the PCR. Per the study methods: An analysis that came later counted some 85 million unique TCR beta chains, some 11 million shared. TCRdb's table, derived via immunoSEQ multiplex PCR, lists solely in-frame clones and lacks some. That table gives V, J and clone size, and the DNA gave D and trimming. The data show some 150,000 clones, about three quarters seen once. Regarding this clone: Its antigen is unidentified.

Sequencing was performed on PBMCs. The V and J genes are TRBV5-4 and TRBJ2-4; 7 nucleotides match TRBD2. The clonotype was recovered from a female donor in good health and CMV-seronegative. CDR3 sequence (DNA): TGTGCCAGCAGCACCCCAAGTAGCGGGCTAGAAAACATTCAGTACTTC. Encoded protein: CASSTPSSGLENIQYF.